One and the same sample provided the 14 T cell receptor beta chains below, sequenced in a study of blood T cells in healthy people across ages. The second PCR ran about 6 to 11 cycles with a sample-barcoded 5' primer and J-beta primers. TCRdb processed the 5' RACE reads anew with MiXCR; each CDR3 protein has one entry. The sample contains about 1,000,000 distinct CDR3 sequences, around 43% of which appear only once. The sample comprised blood. The receptors were sampled from a woman between 55 and 75 years old in good health.

Points on this clonotype: A clone one base away is much larger, so this may be a read error. The chain combines TRBV27 with TRBJ2-1, with 7 bases fitting TRBD1. The DNA end favors TRBJ2-7, so the J call may be wrong. The CDR3 length is 13 residues. The germline CDR1 and CDR2 sequences are MNHEY and SMNVEV (reference sequence). This CDR3 is CASSFGDSNEQYF. For the CDR3, the DNA is TGTGCCAGCAGTTTCGGGGACAGCAATGAGCAGTACTTC.

The CDR3 here is CAWSAQDEQYF. DNA of the CDR3: TGTGCCTGGAGTGCACAGGACGAGCAGTACTTC. The chain joins TRBV30 to TRBJ2-4; possibly TRBD1 for D (5 bases). With the DNA end fitting TRBJ2-7 better, the J assignment may be wrong. The CDR3 runs to 11 residues. Germline lookup yields CDR1 GTSNPN and CDR2 SVGIG (reference sequence).

Notes on this clonotype: A read error may produce the germline difference seen at one junction end. V usage is TRBV20-1 and J usage is TRBJ2-1; D is possibly TRBD1 or TRBD2 (5 bases each). Germline values: CDR1 DFQATT, CDR2 SNEGSKA (reference sequence). The CDR3 runs 16 residues. CDR3 protein: CSARAAGSFVYYEQFF. CDR3 in DNA: TGCAGTGCTAGGGCCGCAGGGAGTTTCGTCTACTATGAGCAGTTCTTC.

Only a few counts were recorded for this clonotype. The chain recombines TRBV6-6 with TRBJ1-2; D ambiguous. The CDR3 runs to 12 residues. The germline CDR1 and CDR2 sequences are MNHNY and SVGAGI (reference sequence). V was trimmed by 2 bases and J by 6 bases, leaving 7 bases between them. In DNA form, the CDR3 reads TGTGCCAGCAGTTACCAGGTTCATGGCTACACCTTC. Its translation: CASSYQVHGYTF.

This chain links TRBV20-1 with TRBJ2-5; D is perhaps TRBD1 or TRBD2 (5 bases each). The V gene lost 0 bases and the J gene lost 2 bases, with 13 bases spanning the gap. The CDR3 length is 15 residues. CDR1 and CDR2 (germline): DFQATT, SNEGSKA (reference sequence). As DNA, the CDR3 is TGCAGTGCTAGAGATGGATCGGGGCCACAAGAGACCCAGTACTTC. Its translation is CSARDGSGPQETQYF.

The V gene is TRBV15, the J gene TRBJ2-1; D unresolved. This CDR3 has 15 residues. Trimming stripped 4 bases from V and 3 bases from J, with 13 bases between. CDR1 LNHNV and CDR2 YYDKDF come from the germline V gene (reference sequence). This chain's CDR3 is CATSKIRNNYNEQFF. The CDR3 coding sequence is TGTGCCACCAGCAAGATACGGAACAACTACAATGAGCAGTTCTTC. Full variable domain (missing parts from reference TRBV15 and TRBJ2-1): DAMVIQNPRYQVTQFGKPVTLSCSQTLNHNVMYWYQQKSSQAPKLLFHYYDKDFNNEADTPDNFQSRRPNTSFCFLDIRSPGLGDTAMYLCATSKIRNNYNEQFFGPGTRLTVL.

The genes are TRBV7-7 and TRBJ2-1, with 7 bases lining up with TRBD2. The CDR3 has 15 amino acids. The J segment lost 10 bases and the V segment lost 5 bases, leaving 14 bases of the junction unmatched. The germline gives CDR1 SSHAT, CDR2 FNYEAQ (reference sequence). DNA for the CDR3: TGTGCCAGCAGCCCCGCGGCTAGCGGAGCTACCGAGCAGTTCTTC. The encoded protein is CASSPAASGATEQFF.

The genes are TRBV11-2 and TRBJ2-1; TRBD1 agrees at 8 bases. The V and J ends lost 5 bases and 0 bases, in that order; junction bases with no gene match: 9. The length of the CDR3 is 17 residues. CDR1 and CDR2 (germline): SGHAT, FQNNGV. CDR3 nucleotides: TGTGCCAGCAGCCCGGGACAGGCCCCCCTCTCCTACAATGAGCAGTTCTTC. Translated, it gives CASSPGQAPLSYNEQFF. Full variable domain (rest looked up from reference TRBV11-2 and TRBJ2-1): EAGVAQSPRYKIIEKRQSVAFWCNPISGHATLYWYQQILGQGPKLLIQFQNNGVVDDSQLPKDRFSAERLKGVDSTLKIQPAKLEDSAVYLCASSPGQAPLSYNEQFFGPGTRLTVL.

There are a few counts of this clonotype. The chain joins TRBV7-2 to TRBJ2-7, with 9 bases aligning to TRBD2. Germline CDR1 and CDR2: SGHTA and FQGNSA. V shed 6 bases, J shed 3 bases, and the junction held 6 bases outside the gene matches. This CDR3 has 14 amino acids. For the CDR3, the DNA is TGTGCCAGCAGGATGCGGGAGGGGGGCTACGAGCAGTACTTC. It is translated as CASRMREGGYEQYF.

This clonotype was seen more than once but under ten times. V gene TRBV9 combines with J gene TRBJ2-3, with TRBD2 matching over 7 bases. Trimming cost V 3 bases and J 2 bases; bases outside gene matches: 6. Per the germline V gene, CDR1 is SGDLS and CDR2 is YYNGEE. The length of the CDR3 is 15 residues. CDR3 sequence (DNA): TGTGCCAGCAGCGCGAGCGGGACCCTCACAGATACGCAGTATTTT. Its protein is CASSASGTLTDTQYF.

In DNA form, the CDR3 reads TGCAGTGCTAGAGATCTAGGGGGAGGGGAGACCCAGTACTTC. Its protein is CSARDLGGGETQYF. The genes are TRBV20-1 and TRBJ2-5, with D possibly TRBD2 on 7 matching bases. CDR1 and CDR2 from the germline V gene are DFQATT and SNEGSKA (reference sequence). Trimming took 0 bases from V and 5 from J, leaving 13 bases between them. The CDR3 has 14 residues.

The chain employs TRBV28 and TRBJ2-5; D uncertain. CDR3 length: 15 amino acids. The germline V gene encodes CDR1 MDHEN and CDR2 SYDVKM. Trimming took off 4 bases at V and 0 bases at J, with 12 bases between the two ends. The CDR3 region is CASSSRPPYQETQYF. In DNA, the CDR3 is TGTGCCAGCAGTTCCCGCCCCCCTTACCAAGAGACCCAGTACTTC. Supplemented by reference TRBV28 and TRBJ2-5, the full variable domain reads DVKVTQSSRYLVKRTGEKVFLECVQDMDHENMFWYRQDPGLGLRLIYFSYDVKMKEKGDIPEGYSVSREKKERFSLILESASTNQTSMYLCASSSRPPYQETQYFGPGTRLLVL.

This clonotype turned up a few times. This CDR3 reads CASSQTGRYTEAFF. CDR3 nucleotides: TGTGCCAGCAGCCAGACAGGGCGGTACACTGAAGCTTTCTTT. The V gene is TRBV6-1, the J gene TRBJ1-1, with 7 bases matching TRBD1. J lost 3 bases, V lost 6 bases, and 7 bases had no gene match. The CDR3 is made up of 14 amino acids. The germline CDR1 and CDR2 sequences are MNHNS and SASEGT.

This clonotype has a handful of counts. The chain employs TRBV12-3 or TRBV12-4 and TRBJ1-6; no clear D. Deletions cut 3 bases from V and 6 bases from J, with 9 bases between. The CDR3 is 14 residues long. The CDR3 sequence: CASSFSRFNSPLHF. CDR3 coding DNA: TGTGCCAGCAGTTTCTCCCGCTTTAATTCACCCCTCCACTTT.